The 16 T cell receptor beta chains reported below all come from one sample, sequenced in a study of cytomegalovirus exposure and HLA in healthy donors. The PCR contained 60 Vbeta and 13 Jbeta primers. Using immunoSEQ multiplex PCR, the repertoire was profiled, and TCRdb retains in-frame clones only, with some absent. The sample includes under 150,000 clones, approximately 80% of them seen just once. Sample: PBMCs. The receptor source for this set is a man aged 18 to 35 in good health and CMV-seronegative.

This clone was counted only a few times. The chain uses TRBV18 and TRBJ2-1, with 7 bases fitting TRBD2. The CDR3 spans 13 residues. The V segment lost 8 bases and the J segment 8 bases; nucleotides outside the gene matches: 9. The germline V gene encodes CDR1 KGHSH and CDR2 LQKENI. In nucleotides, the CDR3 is TGTGCCAGCACACAGCTAGCGGCTGATGAGCAGTTCTTC. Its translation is CASTQLAADEQFF. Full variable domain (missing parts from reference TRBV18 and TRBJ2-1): NAGVMQNPRHLVRRRGQEARLRCSPMKGHSHVYWYRQLPEEGLKFMVYLQKENIIDESGMPKERFSAEFPKEGPSILRIQQVVRGDSAAYFCASTQLAADEQFFGPGTRLTVL.

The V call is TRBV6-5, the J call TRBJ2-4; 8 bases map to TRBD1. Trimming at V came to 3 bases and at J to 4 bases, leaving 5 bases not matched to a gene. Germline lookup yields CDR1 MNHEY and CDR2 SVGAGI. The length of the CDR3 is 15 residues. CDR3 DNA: TGTGCCAGCAGTTATGAGAACAGGGGGAAAAACATTCAGTACTTC. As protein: CASSYENRGKNIQYF.

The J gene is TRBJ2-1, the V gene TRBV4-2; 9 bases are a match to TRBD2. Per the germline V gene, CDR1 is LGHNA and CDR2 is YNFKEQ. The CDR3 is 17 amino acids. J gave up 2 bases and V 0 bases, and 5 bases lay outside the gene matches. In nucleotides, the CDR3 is TGTGCCAGCAGCCAAGACCTAGCGGGATTTACCTACAATGAGCAGTTCTTC. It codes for CASSQDLAGFTYNEQFF.

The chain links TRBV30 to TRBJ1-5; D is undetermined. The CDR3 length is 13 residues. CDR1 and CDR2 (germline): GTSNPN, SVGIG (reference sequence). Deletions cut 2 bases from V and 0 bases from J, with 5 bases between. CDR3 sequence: CAWSPFSNQPQHF. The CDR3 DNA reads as TGTGCCTGGAGTCCATTTAGCAATCAGCCCCAGCATTTT.

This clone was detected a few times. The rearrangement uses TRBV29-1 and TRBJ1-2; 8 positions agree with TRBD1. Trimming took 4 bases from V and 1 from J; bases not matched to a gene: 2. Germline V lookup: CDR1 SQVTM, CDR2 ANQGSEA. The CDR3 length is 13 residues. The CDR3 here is CSVVGQVNYGYTF. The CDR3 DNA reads TGCAGCGTTGTGGGACAGGTTAACTATGGCTACACCTTC. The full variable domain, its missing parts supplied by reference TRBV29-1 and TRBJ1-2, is SAVISQKPSRDICQRGTSLTIQCQVDSQVTMMFWYRQQPGQSLTLIATANQGSEATYESGFVIDKFPISRPNLTFSTLTVSNMSPEDSSIYLCSVVGQVNYGYTFGSGTRLTVV.

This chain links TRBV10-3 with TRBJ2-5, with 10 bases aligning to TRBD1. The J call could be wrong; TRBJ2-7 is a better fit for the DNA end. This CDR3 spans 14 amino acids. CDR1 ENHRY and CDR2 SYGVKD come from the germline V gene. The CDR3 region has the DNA TGTGCCATCAGATGGACAGGGGGGCCTTCCGAGCAGTACTTC. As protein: CAIRWTGGPSEQYF.

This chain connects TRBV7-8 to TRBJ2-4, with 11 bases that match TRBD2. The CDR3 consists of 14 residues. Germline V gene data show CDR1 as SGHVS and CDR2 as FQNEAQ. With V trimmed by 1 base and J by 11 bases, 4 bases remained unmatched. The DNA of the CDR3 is TGTGCCAGCAGCTTAGGTGGACTAGCGGGCCTTCAGTACTTC. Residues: CASSLGGLAGLQYF. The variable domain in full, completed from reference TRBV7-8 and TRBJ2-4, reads GAGVSQSPRYKVAKRGQDVALRCDPISGHVSLFWYQQALGQGPEFLTYFQNEAQLDKSGLPSDRFFAERPEGSVSTLKIQRTQQEDSAVYLCASSLGGLAGLQYFGAGTRLSVL.

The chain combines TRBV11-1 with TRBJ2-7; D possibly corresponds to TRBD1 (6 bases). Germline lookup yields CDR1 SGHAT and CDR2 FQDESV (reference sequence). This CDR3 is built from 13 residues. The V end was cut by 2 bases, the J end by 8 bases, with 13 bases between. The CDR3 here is CASSLTPGQKQYV. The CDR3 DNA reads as TGTGCCAGCAGCTTAACTCCCGGACAGAAGCAGTACGTC.

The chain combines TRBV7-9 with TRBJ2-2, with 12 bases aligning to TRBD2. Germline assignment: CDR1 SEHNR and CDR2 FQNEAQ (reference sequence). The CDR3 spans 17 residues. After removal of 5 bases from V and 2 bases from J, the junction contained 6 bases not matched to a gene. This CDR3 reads CASSPGLAGLNTGELFF. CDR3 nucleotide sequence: TGTGCCAGCAGCCCCGGACTAGCGGGACTTAACACCGGGGAGCTGTTTTTT.

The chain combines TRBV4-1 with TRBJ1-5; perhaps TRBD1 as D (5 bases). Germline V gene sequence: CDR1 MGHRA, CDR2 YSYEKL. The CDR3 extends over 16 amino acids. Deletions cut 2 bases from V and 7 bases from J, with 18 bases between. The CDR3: CASSQPTGGRGQPQHF. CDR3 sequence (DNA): TGCGCCAGCAGCCAACCCACCGGGGGAAGGGGACAGCCCCAGCATTTT.

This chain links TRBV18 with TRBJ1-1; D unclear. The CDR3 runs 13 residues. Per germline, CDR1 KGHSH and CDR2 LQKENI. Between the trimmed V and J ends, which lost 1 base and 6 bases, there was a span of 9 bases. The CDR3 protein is CASSPRWAPEAFF. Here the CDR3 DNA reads TGTGCCAGCTCACCACGGTGGGCCCCTGAAGCTTTCTTT.

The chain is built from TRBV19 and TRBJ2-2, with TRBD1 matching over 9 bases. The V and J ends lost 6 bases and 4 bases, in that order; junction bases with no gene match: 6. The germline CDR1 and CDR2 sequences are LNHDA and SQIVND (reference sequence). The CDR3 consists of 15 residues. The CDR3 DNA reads TGTGCCAGTAGATGGACAGGGGCCCTCACCGGGGAGCTGTTTTTT. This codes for CASRWTGALTGELFF. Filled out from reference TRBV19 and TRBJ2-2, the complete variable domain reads DGGITQSPKYLFRKEGQNVTLSCEQNLNHDAMYWYRQDPGQGLRLIYYSQIVNDFQKGDIAEGYSVSREKKESFPLTVTSAQKNPTAFYLCASRWTGALTGELFFGEGSRLTVL.

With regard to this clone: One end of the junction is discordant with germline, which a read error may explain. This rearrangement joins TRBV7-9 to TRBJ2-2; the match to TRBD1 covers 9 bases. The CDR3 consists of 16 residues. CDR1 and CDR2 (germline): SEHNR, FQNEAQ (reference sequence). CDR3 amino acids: CSSSWLGTGSTGELFF. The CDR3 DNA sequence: TGTTCCAGCAGCTGGCTTGGGACAGGGAGCACCGGGGAGCTGTTTTTT. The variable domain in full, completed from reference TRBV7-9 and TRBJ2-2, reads DTGVSQNPRHKITKRGQNVTFRCDPISEHNRLYWYRQTLGQGPEFLTYFQNEAQLEKSRLLSDRFSAERPKGSFSTLEIQRTEQGDSAMYLCSSSWLGTGSTGELFFGEGSRLTVL.

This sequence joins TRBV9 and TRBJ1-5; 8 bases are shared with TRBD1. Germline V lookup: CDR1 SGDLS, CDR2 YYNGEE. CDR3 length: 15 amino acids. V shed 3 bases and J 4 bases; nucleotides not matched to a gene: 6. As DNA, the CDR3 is TGTGCCAGCAGCGCAGACAGGGGATCGAATCAGCCCCAGCATTTT. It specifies CASSADRGSNQPQHF.

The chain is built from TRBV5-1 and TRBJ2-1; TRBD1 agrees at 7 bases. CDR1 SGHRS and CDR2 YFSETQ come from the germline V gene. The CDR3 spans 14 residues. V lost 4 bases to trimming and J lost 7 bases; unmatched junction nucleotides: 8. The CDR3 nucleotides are TGCGCCAGCAGCCTAACCGGGACAGAAAATGAGCAGTTCTTC. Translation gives CASSLTGTENEQFF.

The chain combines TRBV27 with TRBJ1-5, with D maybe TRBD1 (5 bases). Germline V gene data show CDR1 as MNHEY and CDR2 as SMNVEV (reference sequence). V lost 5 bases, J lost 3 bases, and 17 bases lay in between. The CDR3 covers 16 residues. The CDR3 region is CASSQQGLLANQPQHF. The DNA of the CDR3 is TGTGCCAGCAGTCAGCAGGGATTACTCGCCAATCAGCCCCAGCATTTT.